The rows below give T cell receptor beta chains drawn from one sample of a study of blood T cell repertoires in COVID-19. TCRdb's copy holds only in-frame clones and misses some; the assay was immunoSEQ multiplex PCR. Of under 150,000 clones in the sample, around four fifths were seen once. The sequenced material came from peripheral blood. The receptors shown here come from a human donor in a cohort sampled during active COVID-19. Each CDR3 is given with its conserved first and last residue. The order of the fields is D gene, J gene, CDR3 length, V gene, clone size, CDR3 protein, CDR3 DNA. The D gene is left open where the match is weak. Size is omitted from some rows. Given values are once, few, many or a class for expanded clones.

d_gene: .
j_gene: TRBJ1-4
len: 15
v_gene: TRBV7-2
abundance: .
CDR3aa: CASSPRQAKGEKLFF
CDR3nt: TGTGCCAGCAGCCCCAGACAGGCCAAAGGTGAAAAACTGTTTTTT

d_gene: .
j_gene: TRBJ2-3
len: 13
v_gene: TRBV29-1
abundance: .
CDR3aa: CSVDRGGTDTQYF
CDR3nt: TGCAGCGTTGATCGTGGAGGCACAGATACGCAGTATTTT

d_gene: .
j_gene: TRBJ2-7
len: 15
v_gene: TRBV4-3
abundance: .
CDR3aa: CASSQDRGYSYEQYF
CDR3nt: TGCGCCAGCAGCCAAGATCGGGGGTACTCCTACGAGCAGTACTTC

d_gene: .
j_gene: TRBJ1-4
len: 11
v_gene: TRBV30
abundance: .
CDR3aa: CAWSQGGKLFF
CDR3nt: TGTGCCTGGAGCCAGGGAGGAAAACTGTTTTTT

d_gene: TRBD1
j_gene: TRBJ2-4
len: 14
v_gene: TRBV28
abundance: .
CDR3aa: CASSEGTAKNIQYF
CDR3nt: TGTGCCAGCAGCGAAGGGACAGCTAAAAACATTCAGTACTTC

d_gene: TRBD1
j_gene: TRBJ2-2
len: 14
v_gene: TRBV3-1/TRBV3-2
abundance: .
CDR3aa: CASTDRGNTGELFF
CDR3nt: TGTGCCAGCACCGACAGGGGAAACACCGGGGAGCTGTTTTTT

d_gene: .
j_gene: TRBJ1-1
len: 13
v_gene: TRBV6-5
abundance: .
CDR3aa: CASSNPATVEAFF
CDR3nt: TGTGCCAGCAGTAATCCCGCGACAGTTGAAGCTTTCTTT

d_gene: .
j_gene: TRBJ2-7
len: 14
v_gene: TRBV30
abundance: few
CDR3aa: CAWSVGGQPYEQYF
CDR3nt: TGTGCCTGGAGTGTAGGTGGACAGCCCTACGAGCAGTACTTC

d_gene: .
j_gene: TRBJ2-7
len: 14
v_gene: TRBV7-2
abundance: .
CDR3aa: CASSRGRGDYEQYF
CDR3nt: TGTGCCAGCAGCCGCGGCAGGGGAGACTACGAGCAGTACTTC

d_gene: TRBD1
j_gene: TRBJ1-4
len: 13
v_gene: TRBV6-5
abundance: once
CDR3aa: CASSWEGQGTLFF
CDR3nt: TGTGCCAGCAGTTGGGAGGGACAGGGGACACTGTTTTTT

d_gene: TRBD1
j_gene: TRBJ1-1
len: 14
v_gene: TRBV5-6
abundance: few
CDR3aa: CASSLVRTGNRAFF
CDR3nt: TGTGCCAGCAGCTTGGTTCGGACAGGGAATAGAGCTTTCTTT

d_gene: .
j_gene: TRBJ1-1
len: 14
v_gene: TRBV7-8
abundance: .
CDR3aa: CASSLIPRNTEAFF
CDR3nt: TGTGCCAGCAGCTTAATACCGAGGAACACTGAAGCTTTCTTT

d_gene: TRBD2
j_gene: TRBJ2-1
len: 20
v_gene: TRBV28
abundance: .
CDR3aa: CASSSFRVLREGEGYNEQFF
CDR3nt: TGTGCCAGCAGTTCCTTCCGGGTCTTGCGGGAGGGCGAAGGATACAATGAGCAGTTCTTC

d_gene: .
j_gene: TRBJ1-1
len: 15
v_gene: TRBV28
abundance: .
CDR3aa: CASSRNNLDGGEAFF
CDR3nt: TGTGCCAGCAGCCGCAATAATCTCGACGGAGGGGAAGCTTTCTTT

d_gene: .
j_gene: TRBJ1-6
len: 12
v_gene: TRBV28
abundance: .
CDR3aa: CASSLIAGSLHF
CDR3nt: TGTGCCAGCAGTTTGATTGCCGGTTCCCTCCACTTT

d_gene: TRBD1
j_gene: TRBJ1-1
len: 17
v_gene: TRBV6-2/TRBV6-3
abundance: .
CDR3aa: CASSQHRQGNRGTEAFF
CDR3nt: TGTGCCAGCAGTCAACACCGACAGGGAAATCGAGGCACTGAAGCTTTCTTT

d_gene: TRBD2
j_gene: TRBJ2-3
len: 16
v_gene: TRBV15
abundance: .
CDR3aa: CATSRETSGRAGTQYF
CDR3nt: TGTGCCACCAGCAGAGAGACTAGCGGGAGGGCTGGTACGCAGTATTTT

d_gene: .
j_gene: TRBJ1-1
len: 15
v_gene: TRBV5-1
abundance: many
CDR3aa: CASSLTVGQDTEAFF
CDR3nt: TGCGCCAGCAGCTTGACGGTGGGGCAGGACACTGAAGCTTTCTTT

d_gene: .
j_gene: TRBJ2-2
len: 14
v_gene: TRBV3-1/TRBV3-2
abundance: .
CDR3aa: CASSALEVAGELFF
CDR3nt: TGTGCCAGCAGCGCATTAGAGGTCGCCGGGGAGCTGTTTTTT

d_gene: TRBD2
j_gene: TRBJ2-7
len: 12
v_gene: TRBV24-1
abundance: .
CDR3aa: CATSVAGDEQYF
CDR3nt: TGTGCCACCAGCGTAGCGGGGGACGAGCAGTACTTC

d_gene: TRBD1
j_gene: TRBJ2-7
len: 13
v_gene: TRBV12-3/TRBV12-4
abundance: few
CDR3aa: CASSPDRALEQYF
CDR3nt: TGTGCCAGCAGTCCGGACAGGGCTTTGGAGCAGTACTTC

d_gene: .
j_gene: TRBJ1-6
len: 13
v_gene: TRBV12-3/TRBV12-4
abundance: .
CDR3aa: CASRAGQGSPLHF
CDR3nt: TGTGCCAGCAGGGCAGGTCAAGGATCACCCCTCCACTTT

d_gene: .
j_gene: TRBJ1-6
len: 13
v_gene: TRBV7-2
abundance: few
CDR3aa: CASSLVSGTPLHF
CDR3nt: TGTGCCAGCAGCTTAGTTTCCGGGACACCCCTCCACTTT

d_gene: .
j_gene: TRBJ1-1
len: 12
v_gene: TRBV2
abundance: .
CDR3aa: CASRTNRVSTFF
CDR3nt: TGTGCCAGCAGGACCAACCGGGTTTCGACTTTCTTT

d_gene: TRBD1
j_gene: TRBJ2-3
len: 15
v_gene: TRBV5-1
abundance: .
CDR3aa: CASSPGQGGSDTQYF
CDR3nt: TGCGCCAGCAGCCCGGGACAGGGAGGGTCAGATACGCAGTATTTT

d_gene: .
j_gene: TRBJ2-2
len: 16
v_gene: TRBV9
abundance: .
CDR3aa: CASSPRERGNTGELFF
CDR3nt: TGTGCCAGCAGCCCTCGAGAAAGGGGCAACACCGGGGAGCTGTTTTTT

d_gene: TRBD2
j_gene: TRBJ2-7
len: 17
v_gene: TRBV5-4
abundance: few
CDR3aa: CASSLAAGGARVYEQYF
CDR3nt: TGTGCCAGCAGCTTGGCCGCGGGGGGCGCGAGGGTTTACGAGCAGTACTTC

d_gene: .
j_gene: TRBJ2-1
len: 12
v_gene: TRBV6-1
abundance: .
CDR3aa: CASSEIDNEQFF
CDR3nt: TGTGCCAGCAGTGAGATAGACAATGAGCAGTTCTTC